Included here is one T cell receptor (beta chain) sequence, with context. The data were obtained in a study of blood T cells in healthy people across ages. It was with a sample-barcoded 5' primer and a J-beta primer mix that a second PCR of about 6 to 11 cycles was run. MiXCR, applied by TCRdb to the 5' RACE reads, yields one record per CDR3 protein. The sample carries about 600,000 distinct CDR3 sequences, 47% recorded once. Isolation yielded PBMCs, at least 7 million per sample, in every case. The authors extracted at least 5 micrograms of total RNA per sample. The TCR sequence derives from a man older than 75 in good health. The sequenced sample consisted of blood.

CDR3 sequence: CSASEAGGEQFF. Written as DNA, the CDR3 is TGCAGTGCTAGCGAAGCGGGAGGTGAGCAGTTCTTC. The gene calls are TRBV20-1 and TRBJ2-1; 9 bases are shared with TRBD2. CDR3 length: 12 residues. Unmatched junction bases numbered 3, after V lost 3 bases and J lost 9 bases. Germline assignment: CDR1 DFQATT and CDR2 SNEGSKA (reference sequence).